The clone carrying this T cell receptor (beta chain) was detected many times. The target antigen is unknown. The data were obtained in a study of metastatic and nonmetastatic thyroid tumors. Turning to the study itself: Repertoire comparisons spanned blood and tumor or nodule tissue from malignant and benign thyroid patients.

Each patient came to thyroid surgery without any prior treatment (of any kind). The CDR3 is 13 residues long. V was clipped by 5 bases and J by 1 base, with 9 bases between them. Germline V gene sequence: CDR1 MNHEY, CDR2 SMNVEV (reference sequence). How the authors handled the data: The distant-metastasis classifier for papillary thyroid cancer was built from CDR3 differences across clinicopathological groups. TCRdb re-called clones from the PCR reads using MiXCR. V and J calls and clone size were set by TCRdb, not the authors. The sample lists about 43,000 clones, about 3.3% occurring once. Findings of the study overall: Significantly greater TCR beta diversity was reportedly found in malignant thyroid tumors than in benign nodules (in blood and tumor).

The sequenced material came from blood. The source is a female donor with papillary thyroid cancer or a benign thyroid nodule (not recorded which). Some clones in this sample may be carry-over from other donors' samples. The V gene is TRBV27, the J gene TRBJ2-7; the D is unclear. CDR3 sequence: CASSKRASYEQYF. Written as DNA, the CDR3 is TGTGCCAGCAGTAAACGGGCATCCTACGAGCAGTACTTC.